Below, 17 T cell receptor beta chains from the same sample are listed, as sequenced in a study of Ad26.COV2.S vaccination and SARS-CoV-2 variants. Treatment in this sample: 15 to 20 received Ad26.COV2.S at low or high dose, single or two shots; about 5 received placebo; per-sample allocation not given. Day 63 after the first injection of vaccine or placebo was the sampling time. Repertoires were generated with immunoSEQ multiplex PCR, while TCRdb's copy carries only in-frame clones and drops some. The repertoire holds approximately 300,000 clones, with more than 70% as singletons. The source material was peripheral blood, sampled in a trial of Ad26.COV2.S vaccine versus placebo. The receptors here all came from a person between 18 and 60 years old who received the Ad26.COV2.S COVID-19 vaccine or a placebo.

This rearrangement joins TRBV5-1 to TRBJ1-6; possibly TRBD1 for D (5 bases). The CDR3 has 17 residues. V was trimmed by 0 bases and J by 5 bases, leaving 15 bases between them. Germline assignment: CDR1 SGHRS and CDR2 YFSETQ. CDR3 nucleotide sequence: TGCGCCAGCAGCTTGGGACAACCGGGGACGCATAATTCACCCCTCCACTTT. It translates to CASSLGQPGTHNSPLHF.

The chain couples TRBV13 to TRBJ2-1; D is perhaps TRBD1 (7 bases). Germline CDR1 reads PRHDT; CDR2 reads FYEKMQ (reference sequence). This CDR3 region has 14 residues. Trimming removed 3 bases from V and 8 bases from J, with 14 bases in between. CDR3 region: CASSFKGGGDEQFF. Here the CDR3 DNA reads TGTGCCAGCAGCTTCAAAGGGGGCGGGGATGAGCAGTTCTTC. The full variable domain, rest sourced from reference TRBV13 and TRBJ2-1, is AAGVIQSPRHLIKEKRETATLKCYPIPRHDTVYWYQQGPGQDPQFLISFYEKMQSDKGSIPDRFSAQQFSDYHSELNMSSLELGDSALYFCASSFKGGGDEQFFGPGTRLTVL.

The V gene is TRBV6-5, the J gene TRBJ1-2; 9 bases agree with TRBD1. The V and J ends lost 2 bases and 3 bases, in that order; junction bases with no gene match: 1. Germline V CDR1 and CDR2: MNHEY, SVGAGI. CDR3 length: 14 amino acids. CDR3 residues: CASSYRDRDYGYTF. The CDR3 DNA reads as TGTGCCAGCAGTTACCGGGACAGGGACTATGGCTACACCTTC.

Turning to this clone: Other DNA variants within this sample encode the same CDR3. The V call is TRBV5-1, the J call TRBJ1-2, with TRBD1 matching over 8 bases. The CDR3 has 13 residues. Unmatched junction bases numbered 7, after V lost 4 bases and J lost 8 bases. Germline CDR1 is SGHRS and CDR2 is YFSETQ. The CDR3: CASSPGQGGGYTF. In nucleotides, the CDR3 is TGCGCCAGCAGCCCCGGACAGGGTGGAGGCTACACCTTC. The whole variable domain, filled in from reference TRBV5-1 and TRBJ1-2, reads KAGVTQTPRYLIKTRGQQVTLSCSPISGHRSVSWYQQTPGQGLQFLFEYFSETQRNKGNFPGRFSGRQFSNSRSEMNVSTLELGDSALYLCASSPGQGGGYTFGSGTRLTVV.

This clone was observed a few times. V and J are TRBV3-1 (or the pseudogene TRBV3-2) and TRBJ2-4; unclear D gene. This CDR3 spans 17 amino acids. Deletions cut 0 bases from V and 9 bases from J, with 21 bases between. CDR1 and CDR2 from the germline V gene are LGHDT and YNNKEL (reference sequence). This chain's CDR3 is CASSQESGVSLPGIQYF. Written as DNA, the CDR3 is TGTGCCAGCAGCCAAGAGTCGGGTGTTTCGCTCCCCGGCATTCAGTACTTC.

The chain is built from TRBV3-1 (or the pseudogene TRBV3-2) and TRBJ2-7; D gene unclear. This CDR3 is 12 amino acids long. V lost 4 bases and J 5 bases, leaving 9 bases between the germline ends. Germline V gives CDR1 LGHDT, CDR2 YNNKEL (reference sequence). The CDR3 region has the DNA TGTGCCAGCAGCCTAAGCCAAGACGAGCAGTACTTC. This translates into CASSLSQDEQYF.

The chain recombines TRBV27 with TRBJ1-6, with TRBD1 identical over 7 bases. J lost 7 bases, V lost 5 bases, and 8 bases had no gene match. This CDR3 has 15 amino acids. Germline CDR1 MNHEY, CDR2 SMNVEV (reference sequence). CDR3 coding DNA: TGTGCCAGCAGTCCAAGACAGGGTTTCAATTCACCCCTCCACTTT. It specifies CASSPRQGFNSPLHF.

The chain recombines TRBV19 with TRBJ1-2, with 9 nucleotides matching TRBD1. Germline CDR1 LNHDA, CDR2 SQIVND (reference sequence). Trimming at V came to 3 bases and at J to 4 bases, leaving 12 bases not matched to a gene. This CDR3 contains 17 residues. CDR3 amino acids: CASSMGKQGAPFYGYTF. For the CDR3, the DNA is TGTGCCAGTAGTATGGGGAAACAGGGGGCCCCCTTCTATGGCTACACCTTC. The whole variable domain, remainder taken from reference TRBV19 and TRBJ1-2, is DGGITQSPKYLFRKEGQNVTLSCEQNLNHDAMYWYRQDPGQGLRLIYYSQIVNDFQKGDIAEGYSVSREKKESFPLTVTSAQKNPTAFYLCASSMGKQGAPFYGYTFGSGTRLTVV.

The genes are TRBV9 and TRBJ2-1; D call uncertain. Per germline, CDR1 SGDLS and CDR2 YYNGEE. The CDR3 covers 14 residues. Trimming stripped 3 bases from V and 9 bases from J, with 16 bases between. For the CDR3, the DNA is TGTGCCAGCAGCGGGGGATCTGGGTTCGGTGAGCAGTTCTTC. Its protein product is CASSGGSGFGEQFF.

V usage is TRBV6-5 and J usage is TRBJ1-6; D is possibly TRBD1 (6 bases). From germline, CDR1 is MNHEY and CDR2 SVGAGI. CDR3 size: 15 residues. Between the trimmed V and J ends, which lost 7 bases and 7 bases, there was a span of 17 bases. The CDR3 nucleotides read TGTGCCAGCAACGAGGCCGACAGGCAAAATTCACCCCTCCACTTT. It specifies CASNEADRQNSPLHF.

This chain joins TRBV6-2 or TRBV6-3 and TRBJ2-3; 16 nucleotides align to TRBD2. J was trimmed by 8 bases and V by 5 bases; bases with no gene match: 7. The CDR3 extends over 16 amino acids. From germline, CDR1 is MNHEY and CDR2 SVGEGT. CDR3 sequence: CASSHGTSGGAGTQYF. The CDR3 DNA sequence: TGTGCCAGCAGTCACGGGACTAGCGGGGGGGCCGGTACGCAGTATTTT.

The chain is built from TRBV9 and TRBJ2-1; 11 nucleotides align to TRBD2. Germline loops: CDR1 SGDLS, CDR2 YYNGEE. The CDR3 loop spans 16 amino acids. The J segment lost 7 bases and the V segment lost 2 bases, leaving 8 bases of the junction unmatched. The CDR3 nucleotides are TGTGCCAGCAGCGTTAGCGGGGGGGCCGGGTTGAATGAGCAGTTCTTC. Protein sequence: CASSVSGGAGLNEQFF.

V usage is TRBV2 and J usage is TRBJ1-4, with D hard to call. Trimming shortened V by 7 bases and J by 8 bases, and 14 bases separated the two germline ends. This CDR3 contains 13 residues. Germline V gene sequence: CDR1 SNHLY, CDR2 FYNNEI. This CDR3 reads CASKFAPGEKLFF. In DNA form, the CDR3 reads TGTGCCAGCAAGTTTGCCCCCGGAGAAAAACTGTTTTTT.

The CDR3 sequence: CASSPPLGGAGETQYF. As DNA, the CDR3 is TGCGCCAGCAGCCCCCCTTTAGGGGGGGCTGGGGAGACCCAGTACTTC. The rearrangement uses TRBV5-1 and TRBJ2-5, with D possibly TRBD2 on 7 matching bases. The germline V gene encodes CDR1 SGHRS and CDR2 YFSETQ. This CDR3 comprises 16 residues. V was shortened by 4 bases and J by 5 bases, with 21 bases between the two germline ends.

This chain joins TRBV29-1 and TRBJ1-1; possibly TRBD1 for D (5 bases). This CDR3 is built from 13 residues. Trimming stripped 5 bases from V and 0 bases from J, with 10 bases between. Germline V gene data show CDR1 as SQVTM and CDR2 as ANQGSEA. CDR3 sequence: CSVKAGLNTEAFF. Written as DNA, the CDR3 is TGCAGCGTTAAGGCAGGGTTGAACACTGAAGCTTTCTTT.

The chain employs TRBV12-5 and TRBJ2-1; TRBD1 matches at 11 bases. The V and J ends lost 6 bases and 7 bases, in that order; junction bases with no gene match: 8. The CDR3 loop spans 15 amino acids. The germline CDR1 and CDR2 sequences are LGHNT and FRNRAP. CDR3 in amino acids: CASGRGQGVGNEQFF. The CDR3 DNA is TGTGCTAGTGGACGGGGACAGGGGGTTGGAAATGAGCAGTTCTTC.

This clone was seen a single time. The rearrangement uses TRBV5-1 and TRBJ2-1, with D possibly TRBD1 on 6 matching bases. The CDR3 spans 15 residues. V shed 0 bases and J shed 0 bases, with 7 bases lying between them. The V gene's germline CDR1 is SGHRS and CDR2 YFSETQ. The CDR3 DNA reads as TGCGCCAGCAGCTTGGCGGACAGCTCCTACAATGAGCAGTTCTTC. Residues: CASSLADSSYNEQFF.